A selection of T cell receptor beta chains follows, all from one sample in a study of identical twins. Each CDR3 protein gets one entry after TCRdb re-called the 5' RACE reads with MiXCR. The sample contains 200,000 to 300,000 distinct CDR3 sequences, roughly 12% of which appear only once. This same sample was also part of a study on yellow fever vaccine responses in identical twins.

Sequencing was performed on memory (CD45RO+) T cells sorted from blood. The source of these receptors is a woman between 18 and 29 years old in good health. Each CDR3 is given without its conserved first and last residue. Each record gives: V gene, clone size, J gene, CDR3 length, CDR3 protein. Only part of the rows carry a size: once, few, many, or a class if the clone is expanded.

V: TRBV12-3/TRBV12-4; size: few; J: TRBJ2-7; length: 11; CDR3: ASSLGVTYEQY
V: TRBV3-1; size: NA; J: TRBJ2-5; length: 11; CDR3: ASRPTGLETQY
V: TRBV11-2; size: NA; J: TRBJ2-3; length: 10; CDR3: ASSLLDVAQY
V: TRBV3-1; size: few; J: TRBJ2-7; length: 10; CDR3: ASSHLDREQY
V: TRBV12-3/TRBV12-4; size: NA; J: TRBJ2-7; length: 14; CDR3: ASTLRGGGQAYEQY
V: TRBV2; size: NA; J: TRBJ2-3; length: 13; CDR3: ASSPGTGSIDTQY
V: TRBV20-1; size: few; J: TRBJ2-1; length: 12; CDR3: SAREIRSYNEQF
V: TRBV24-1; size: many; J: TRBJ2-1; length: 13; CDR3: ATSEHGQMRGEQF
V: TRBV7-8; size: few; J: TRBJ2-7; length: 12; CDR3: ASSLRAGPYEQY
V: TRBV5-1; size: few; J: TRBJ1-4; length: 13; CDR3: ASRRTGGSNEKLF
V: TRBV7-2; size: NA; J: TRBJ1-6; length: 14; CDR3: ASSLIGALNNSPLH
V: TRBV5-1; size: few; J: TRBJ2-3; length: 14; CDR3: ASRSQLAGKTDTQY
V: TRBV9; size: NA; J: TRBJ2-1; length: 14; CDR3: ASSVDGAGSYNEQF
V: TRBV11-2; size: NA; J: TRBJ1-1; length: 16; CDR3: ASSQTKPRAIMNTEAF
V: TRBV4-3; size: many; J: TRBJ2-3; length: 12; CDR3: ASSAGGEADTQY
V: TRBV5-1; size: few; J: TRBJ2-3; length: 16; CDR3: ASSLARTGVRSTDTQY
V: TRBV7-8; size: many; J: TRBJ2-1; length: 13; CDR3: ASSLQFGGSNEQF
V: TRBV30; size: few; J: TRBJ1-2; length: 13; CDR3: AWSGTGGSPGGYT
V: TRBV7-8; size: many; J: TRBJ2-3; length: 14; CDR3: ASSLEAGGPSDTQY
V: TRBV6-1; size: many; J: TRBJ2-2; length: 11; CDR3: ASRLGLTGELF
V: TRBV28; size: few; J: TRBJ1-2; length: 12; CDR3: ASSLPGAGYGYT
V: TRBV7-9; size: few; J: TRBJ2-3; length: 10; CDR3: ASSKVPDTQY
V: TRBV9; size: once; J: TRBJ1-1; length: 11; CDR3: ASSANSGTEAF
V: TRBV7-2; size: NA; J: TRBJ2-1; length: 13; CDR3: ASSLTSGSFNEQF
V: TRBV29-1; size: few; J: TRBJ2-5; length: 12; CDR3: SVDARTGAKTQY
V: TRBV12-3/TRBV12-4; size: few; J: TRBJ2-7; length: 10; CDR3: ASSTDRYEQY
V: TRBV9; size: few; J: TRBJ2-1; length: 11; CDR3: ASSPTGGREQF
V: TRBV24-1; size: few; J: TRBJ2-5; length: 12; CDR3: ATSTRTGAMGQY
V: TRBV9; size: NA; J: TRBJ2-3; length: 11; CDR3: ASSEQNMSPQY
V: TRBV2; size: NA; J: TRBJ2-6; length: 15; CDR3: ATGQGQGLSGANVLT
V: TRBV20-1; size: NA; J: TRBJ1-4; length: 15; CDR3: SARDRTGWKTNEKLF
V: TRBV25-1; size: few; J: TRBJ2-3; length: 14; CDR3: ASSGTAETLTDTQY
V: TRBV2; size: many; J: TRBJ1-1; length: 11; CDR3: ASRETGRTEAF
V: TRBV20-1; size: many; J: TRBJ2-2; length: 12; CDR3: SARRGSISGELF
V: TRBV4-3; size: NA; J: TRBJ2-3; length: 10; CDR3: ASSQDEGAQY
V: TRBV7-3; size: NA; J: TRBJ2-7; length: 13; CDR3: ASSSGSGGPYEQY
V: TRBV11-2; size: many; J: TRBJ2-1; length: 16; CDR3: ASSFYPGTSGVYNEQF
V: TRBV7-6; size: many; J: TRBJ1-2; length: 13; CDR3: ASSPVGASGYGYT
V: TRBV23-1; size: NA; J: TRBJ2-2; length: 21; CDR3: ASIMRRPLLDFIAGGHTGELF
V: TRBV7-3; size: NA; J: TRBJ2-1; length: 14; CDR3: ASSLTLLAPYNEQF
V: TRBV29-1; size: many; J: TRBJ2-7; length: 12; CDR3: SVERDRGRGEQY
V: TRBV6-1; size: NA; J: TRBJ2-3; length: 12; CDR3: ASLRGNRADTQY
V: TRBV3-1; size: NA; J: TRBJ2-2; length: 17; CDR3: AFCLIRGGGRRSTGELF
V: TRBV4-1; size: NA; J: TRBJ2-5; length: 11; CDR3: ASSQEDRETQY
V: TRBV6-1; size: few; J: TRBJ2-2; length: 14; CDR3: ASRTGLAGNTGELF
V: TRBV20-1; size: NA; J: TRBJ2-5; length: 13; CDR3: SAGGPGGLVETQY
V: TRBV15; size: many; J: TRBJ1-6; length: 14; CDR3: ATSRRPDRDNSPLH
V: TRBV24-1; size: few; J: TRBJ2-2; length: 14; CDR3: ATSDDRARNTGELF
V: TRBV4-3; size: few; J: TRBJ2-7; length: 13; CDR3: ASSQDLVASYEQY
V: TRBV28; size: NA; J: TRBJ2-1; length: 15; CDR3: ASSFWLSGVGNNEQF